This entry features one T cell receptor (beta chain) sequence. The sample originates from a study of T cells after yellow fever vaccination. As for the study in general: Fractions with few cells were prepared using SMART-Seq v4 Ultra Low Input.

Study findings and constraints: The secondary T-cell response peaked on day 5, not day 15, but was weaker.

One entry per CDR3 protein, called by TCRdb with MiXCR from the 5' RACE reads. The sample consists of roughly 100,000 distinct CDR3 sequences, about 8.2% of them appearing once. The V and J ends lost 5 bases and 3 bases, in that order; junction bases with no gene match: 13. Germline lookup yields CDR1 SGHVS and CDR2 FQNEAQ. The CDR3 contains 17 residues. This TCR came from a young man who received the YFV17D yellow fever vaccine. Sequenced material: CD8+ T cells not binding an NS4B(214-222) dextramer, sorted from PBMCs, taken more than 14 days after the first yellow fever vaccination. The chain employs TRBV7-8 and TRBJ1-1, with 9 bases that match TRBD1. CDR3 sequence: CASSNREVTGGDTEAFF. In DNA, the CDR3 is TGTGCCAGCAGCAACCGCGAAGTGACAGGGGGGGACACTGAAGCTTTCTTT.